This TCR beta chain came from a study of Ad26.COV2.S vaccination and SARS-CoV-2 variants. Study-level information: The trial was COV1001 and the donor's arm was Ad26.COV2.S. Doses of Ad26.COV2.S were injected into muscle once or twice, 56 days apart.

Assay: immunoSEQ multiplex PCR; the TCRdb copy retains only in-frame clones and omits some. The repertoire holds hundreds of thousands of clones, with 80% to 90% as singletons. About this clone: The antigen remains undetermined.

The sample's treatment: some 20 received Ad26.COV2.S at low or high dose, single or two shots; a few received placebo; per-sample allocation not given. Specimens were obtained on day 63 following the first vaccine or placebo injection. The shot given was an Ad26 vector that makes Wuhan-strain SARS-CoV-2 spike. Study-level results: Researchers reported similar non-spike TCR breadth in vaccine and placebo recipients.

Looked up from germline, CDR1 is MNHEY and CDR2 is SVGAGI. This CDR3 contains 15 residues. Trimming at V came to 6 bases and at J to 2 bases, leaving 7 bases not matched to a gene. J is TRBJ2-7 and V is TRBV6-5, with TRBD1 matching over 10 bases. This TCR was recovered from a person between 18 and 60 years old who received the Ad26.COV2.S COVID-19 vaccine or a placebo. Here the sequenced sample was peripheral blood, taken in a trial of Ad26.COV2.S vaccine versus placebo. This chain's CDR3 is CASRLTGGNTYEQYF. DNA for the CDR3: TGTGCCAGCAGATTGACAGGGGGCAACACCTACGAGCAGTACTTC.